Sequencing of this T cell receptor (beta chain) was carried out in a study of T cells in Graves' hyperthyroidism and ophthalmopathy. General study results and limits: Onset of ophthalmopathy came a median around 7.1 months after the model predicted it.

The CDR3 has 17 amino acids. The germline V gene encodes CDR1 SGHRS and CDR2 YFSETQ. What was amplified from RNA transcripts were TCR beta CDR3 regions. Initially, a first-round RT-PCR of the TCR CDR3 employed the HTBI primer set. TCRdb reprocessed the multiplex PCR reads via MiXCR and lists one record per CDR3 protein. The data contain hundreds of thousands of distinct CDR3 sequences, 11% to 15% of them singletons. Notes on this clonotype: Its antigen is unidentified. This may stem from a read error, because a much larger clone lies one nucleotide away.

Sequences were obtained from blood. The clonotype was recovered from a woman in her 30s with Graves' hyperthyroidism that later progressed to Graves' ophthalmopathy. The chain carries TRBV5-1 and TRBJ2-5; 11 bases are shared with TRBD2. The CDR3 bases are TGCGCCAGCGGCTTGACGCTGACTAGCGGGACGTCAGAGACCCAGTACTTC. It codes for CASGLTLTSGTSETQYF.